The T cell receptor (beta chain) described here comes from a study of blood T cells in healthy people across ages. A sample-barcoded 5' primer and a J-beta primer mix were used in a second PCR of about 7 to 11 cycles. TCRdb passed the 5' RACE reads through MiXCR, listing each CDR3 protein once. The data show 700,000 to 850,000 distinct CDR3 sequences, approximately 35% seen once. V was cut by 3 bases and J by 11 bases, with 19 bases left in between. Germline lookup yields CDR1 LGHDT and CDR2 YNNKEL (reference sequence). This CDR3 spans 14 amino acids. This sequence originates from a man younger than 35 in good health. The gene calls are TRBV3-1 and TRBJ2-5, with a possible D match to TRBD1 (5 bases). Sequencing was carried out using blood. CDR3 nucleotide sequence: TGTGCCAGCAGCCAGGCGATTGGGGCGAATGAGCAGTACTTC. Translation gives CASSQAIGANEQYF.